These 29 T cell receptor beta chains were all obtained from the same sample, sequenced in a study of Graves' ophthalmopathy and Graves' hyperthyroidism. TCR beta CDR3 regions were amplified from RNA transcripts. After a first-round RT-PCR with HTBI primers, a second-round multiplex PCR was run. Using its own MiXCR run on the multiplex PCR reads, TCRdb lists one record per CDR3 protein. The profile shows over a million distinct CDR3 sequences, around a third of them singletons. Material: peripheral blood or thyroid tissue (not recorded which). These receptors were taken from an adult man with Graves' hyperthyroidism.

The chain carries TRBV6-5 and TRBJ2-7; no definite D call. The germline V gene encodes CDR1 MNHEY and CDR2 SVGAGI. The CDR3 has 14 residues. V was pared by 7 bases and J by 1 base, with 14 bases between. This CDR3 is CASKTTTVSYEQYF. As DNA, the CDR3 is TGTGCCAGCAAAACAACGACGGTATCCTACGAGCAGTACTTC.

The rearrangement uses TRBV11-2 and TRBJ2-5, with 12 bases aligning to TRBD1. The junction had 4 bases not matched to a gene; V was cut back by 1 base and J by 7 bases. Germline loops: CDR1 SGHAT, CDR2 FQNNGV. The CDR3 extends over 15 amino acids. The CDR3 is CASSLGPGQGATQYF. DNA of the CDR3: TGTGCCAGCAGCTTAGGACCGGGACAGGGGGCGACCCAGTACTTC.

The chain uses TRBV2 and TRBJ1-5; 9 bases fit TRBD1. Germline values: CDR1 SNHLY, CDR2 FYNNEI. V dropped 6 bases and J dropped 4; count of bases not matched to a gene: 10. This CDR3 comprises 16 residues. The CDR3 nucleotides are TGTGCCAGCAGCCGCGGTTTCGACAGGGGGAATCAGCCCCAGCATTTT. Translated, it gives CASSRGFDRGNQPQHF.

This rearrangement joins TRBV29-1 to TRBJ2-3; tentative D call: TRBD1 (6 bases). V shed 7 bases and J shed 4 bases, with 6 bases lying between them. The CDR3 spans 10 residues. Per the germline V gene, CDR1 is SQVTM and CDR2 is ANQGSEA. As DNA, the CDR3 is TGCAGCGCAGGGGCAGATACGCAGTATTTT. It translates to CSAGADTQYF.

This clonotype was detected many times. The chain couples TRBV7-9 to TRBJ1-1; the D gene is possibly TRBD1 (6 bases). Trimming stripped 5 bases from V and 1 base from J, with 11 bases between. The germline CDR1 and CDR2 sequences are SEHNR and FQNEAQ (reference sequence). This CDR3 spans 14 amino acids. CDR3 nucleotide sequence: TGTGCCAGCAGCGCTACACAGGGGAACACTGAAGCTTTCTTT. As protein: CASSATQGNTEAFF. Full variable domain (missing parts from reference TRBV7-9 and TRBJ1-1): DTGVSQNPRHKITKRGQNVTFRCDPISEHNRLYWYRQTLGQGPEFLTYFQNEAQLEKSRLLSDRFSAERPKGSFSTLEIQRTEQGDSAMYLCASSATQGNTEAFFGQGTRLTVV.

The J gene is TRBJ2-1, the V gene TRBV9, with 12 bases matching TRBD2. The junction had 10 bases not matched to a gene; V was cut back by 4 bases and J by 8 bases. This CDR3 spans 16 amino acids. Germline V gene lookup returns CDR1 SGDLS and CDR2 YYNGEE. The CDR3 region is CASSPSLAGGRDEQFF. As DNA, the CDR3 is TGTGCCAGCAGCCCCTCTCTAGCGGGAGGGCGTGATGAGCAGTTCTTC.

This clonotype was picked up many times. The chain has TRBV7-8 and TRBJ1-2; D is unclear. The germline CDR1 and CDR2 sequences are SGHVS and FQNEAQ. Trimming removed 1 base at V and 1 base at J, with 13 bases between. This CDR3 region has 16 residues. In nucleotides, the CDR3 is TGTGCCAGCAGCTTAGAGCCAGCTAAATTTAACTATGGCTACACCTTC. Its translation is CASSLEPAKFNYGYTF.

This clonotype was seen ten or more times. The chain carries TRBV12-3 or TRBV12-4 and TRBJ2-7; 7 bases fit TRBD2. The J segment lost 3 bases and the V segment lost 4 bases, leaving 3 bases of the junction unmatched. The CDR3 is 13 residues long. CDR3 nucleotides: TGTGCCAGCAGTTGGGGGGAGGGCTACGAGCAGTACTTC. Its protein product is CASSWGEGYEQYF.

The chain uses TRBV30 and TRBJ1-1; TRBD1 matches 8 bases. From germline, CDR1 is GTSNPN and CDR2 SVGIG (reference sequence). This CDR3 region has 11 residues. V lost 8 bases to trimming and J lost 5 bases; unmatched junction nucleotides: 4. CDR3 amino acids: CALDRGTEAFF. The DNA of the CDR3 is TGTGCCCTCGACAGGGGAACTGAAGCTTTCTTT.

This clonotype was observed a handful of times. The gene calls are TRBV25-1 and TRBJ1-2; 9 positions agree with TRBD1. CDR1 MGHDK and CDR2 SYGVNS come from the germline V gene. V dropped 4 bases and J dropped 3; count of bases not matched to a gene: 6. The CDR3 is made up of 15 amino acids. CDR3 bases: TGTGCCAGCAGTGGCCCCCGGGACAGGGACTATGGCTACACCTTC. This sequence encodes CASSGPRDRDYGYTF.

This chain joins TRBV20-1 and TRBJ2-5; D gene ambiguous. The CDR3 consists of 12 residues. Trimming left V 3 bases short and J 4 bases short, with 9 bases between. Germline CDR1 reads DFQATT; CDR2 reads SNEGSKA (reference sequence). The CDR3 bases are TGCAGTGCTAGTCTTGTGGGAGAGACCCAGTACTTC. Amino acids: CSASLVGETQYF.

This clonotype was seen a few times. V gene TRBV12-3 or TRBV12-4 combines with J gene TRBJ1-2; 7 bases match TRBD1. CDR3 length equals 14 residues. The trim removed 1 base at V and 5 bases at J, leaving 4 bases unmatched. The CDR3 nucleotides read TGTGCCAGCAGTTTAGATGTACAGGGGTATGGCTACACCTTC. It is translated as CASSLDVQGYGYTF.

This chain connects TRBV14 to TRBJ2-7; no reliable D call. Germline V CDR1 and CDR2: SGHDN, FVKESK. Trimming stripped 4 bases from V and 4 bases from J, with 14 bases between. CDR3 length equals 14 residues. The CDR3 is CASSPFRGTYEQYF. The CDR3 bases are TGTGCCAGCAGCCCGTTCCGAGGAACGTACGAGCAGTACTTC.

The chain is built from TRBV20-1 and TRBJ2-5; D might be TRBD1 or TRBD2, each matching 5 bases. Germline loops: CDR1 DFQATT, CDR2 SNEGSKA (reference sequence). V shed 1 base and J shed 9 bases, with 18 bases lying between them. This CDR3 is built from 14 residues. The DNA of the CDR3 is TGCAGTGCTAGAGTCAGGGCTAGCAATCAGCCCCAGTACTTC. As protein: CSARVRASNQPQYF.

The chain combines TRBV12-3 or TRBV12-4 with TRBJ2-2; D unresolved. V was shortened by 5 bases and J by 6 bases, with 7 bases between the two germline ends. This CDR3 has 12 residues. The CDR3 protein is CASSNTAGELFF. The CDR3 nucleotides read TGTGCCAGCAGTAACACGGCCGGGGAGCTGTTTTTT.

A single count supports this clonotype. This sequence joins TRBV7-9 and TRBJ2-7; 8 bases line up with TRBD1. The CDR3 sequence is 14 residues long. Germline V lookup: CDR1 SEHNR, CDR2 FQNEAQ (reference sequence). V lost 3 bases, J lost 7 bases, and 8 bases stayed unmatched. The DNA of the CDR3 is TGTGCCAGCAGCTTCTCAGGGGGCGCGGGGGAGCAGTACTTC. This sequence encodes CASSFSGGAGEQYF.

The table lists this clonotype with many counts. The V gene is TRBV9, the J gene TRBJ1-2; 9 bases align to TRBD1. This CDR3 contains 14 residues. Looked up from germline, CDR1 is SGDLS and CDR2 is YYNGEE. V shed 2 bases, J shed 8 bases, and the junction held 7 bases outside the gene matches. The CDR3 DNA follows: TGTGCCAGCAGCGTGGGGACAGGGAAAGGGGGCTACACCTTC. This codes for CASSVGTGKGGYTF.

This sequence joins TRBV7-9 and TRBJ1-3; TRBD1 might be the D (5 bases). V shed 7 bases and J shed 2 bases, with 18 bases lying between them. Germline lookup yields CDR1 SEHNR and CDR2 FQNEAQ (reference sequence). CDR3 size: 16 residues. The CDR3 sequence: CASNTAWGETGNTIYF. CDR3 DNA sequence: TGTGCCAGCAACACCGCGTGGGGGGAAACTGGAAACACCATATATTTT.

This clonotype occurred many times. The chain has TRBV20-1 and TRBJ2-1; the match to TRBD2 covers 11 bases. CDR3 length: 14 residues. V was pared by 3 bases and J by 9 bases, with 7 bases of the junction left unmatched. CDR1 is DFQATT, CDR2 SNEGSKA, per germline (reference sequence). The CDR3 protein is CSASLAGGPGEQFF. The CDR3 DNA follows: TGCAGTGCTAGTTTAGCGGGAGGGCCAGGTGAGCAGTTCTTC.

In this sample, this clonotype turned up many times. J is TRBJ2-5 and V is TRBV20-1; D is unclear. The CDR3 spans 11 residues. V was pared by 7 bases and J by 4 bases, with 10 bases between. Germline CDR1 reads DFQATT; CDR2 reads SNEGSKA (reference sequence). The CDR3, as DNA: TGCAGTGGTAGCTTCCTAGAGACCCAGTACTTC. Protein product: CSGSFLETQYF.

This clonotype was picked up many times. This chain joins TRBV24-1 and TRBJ2-2; 8 bases line up with TRBD2. Germline V CDR1 and CDR2: KGHDR, SFDVKD. This CDR3 has 15 amino acids. Trimming took 3 bases from V and 5 from J; bases not matched to a gene: 4. The CDR3, as DNA: TGTGCCACCAGTGATCAATTAGCGGGGACCGGGGAGCTGTTTTTT. Encoded protein: CATSDQLAGTGELFF.

The V gene is TRBV19, the J gene TRBJ1-5; TRBD1 matches 9 bases. Trimming removed 6 bases from V and 3 bases from J; junction bases left unmatched: 6. Germline values: CDR1 LNHDA, CDR2 SQIVND (reference sequence). This CDR3 is 15 amino acids long. CDR3 in DNA: TGTGCCAGTAGAAGAGGGGACAGGGACAATCAGCCCCAGCATTTT. Translated: CASRRGDRDNQPQHF.

Concerning this clonotype itself: A much larger clonotype is one base distant, so this may be a read error. The chain carries TRBV9 and TRBJ1-1, with D possibly being TRBD1 (5 bases). V lost 4 bases and J lost 6, with 13 bases in between. The CDR3 extends over 13 amino acids. Looked up from germline, CDR1 is SGDLS and CDR2 is YYNGEE. CDR3: CASSSYLGAEAFF. CDR3 bases: TGTGCCAGCAGCTCCTACCTAGGGGCTGAAGCTTTCTTT.

The J gene is TRBJ2-2, the V gene TRBV6-4; TRBD1 agrees at 8 bases. Germline-derived CDR1 and CDR2 are MRHNA and SNTAGT. The trim removed 6 bases at V and 5 bases at J, leaving 5 bases unmatched. CDR3 length equals 14 residues. The CDR3 DNA reads TGTGCCAGCAGAAACAGACAGGGGACCGGGGAGCTGTTTTTT. Protein: CASRNRQGTGELFF.

This sequence joins TRBV20-1 and TRBJ2-2, with D possibly called TRBD1 or TRBD2 (5 bases each). CDR1 and CDR2 from the germline V gene are DFQATT and SNEGSKA (reference sequence). The V gene lost 6 bases and the J gene lost 5 bases, with 16 bases spanning the gap. The CDR3 runs to 14 residues. CDR3 protein: CSASSLRGTGELFF. The CDR3 DNA sequence: TGCAGTGCCAGCAGTTTGAGGGGTACCGGGGAGCTGTTTTTT.

The chain is built from TRBV7-9 and TRBJ1-1, with 8 bases aligning to TRBD1. V lost 3 bases and J lost 4; bases outside the gene matches: 10. This CDR3 is built from 16 residues. CDR1 is SEHNR and CDR2 is FQNEAQ in the germline V gene (reference sequence). The chain's CDR3 is CASSFDRGPGATEAFF. CDR3 DNA sequence: TGTGCCAGCAGCTTTGACAGGGGCCCGGGTGCCACTGAAGCTTTCTTT.

V gene TRBV5-1 combines with J gene TRBJ1-1, with D uncertain. The CDR3 runs to 16 residues. CDR1 is SGHRS, CDR2 YFSETQ, per germline. V lost 0 bases to trimming and J lost 0 bases, with 12 bases between them. CDR3 residues: CASSLGPVLMNTEAFF. For the CDR3, the DNA is TGCGCCAGCAGCTTGGGGCCTGTGTTGATGAACACTGAAGCTTTCTTT.

Details on this clonotype: A read error is possible here, since a much larger clone lies one base away. The chain employs TRBV7-6 and TRBJ2-7, with D tentatively TRBD1 (6 bases). The germline V and J ends were trimmed by 6 bases and 6 bases, with 12 bases remaining between them. The CDR3 contains 12 residues. Germline V CDR1 and CDR2: SGHVS, FNYEAQ. CDR3 sequence (DNA): TGTGCCAGCAGTGCTAACAGGGTCGAGCAGTACTTC. It is translated as CASSANRVEQYF.

The chain links TRBV25-1 to TRBJ1-5; the D gene is possibly TRBD1 (6 bases). The CDR3 loop spans 15 amino acids. From germline, CDR1 is MGHDK and CDR2 SYGVNS. V lost 1 base, J lost 2 bases, and 9 bases lay in between. The CDR3 DNA reads TGTGCCAGCAGTGAATTGGGGGCGCGCAATCAGCCCCAGCATTTT. Translating it yields CASSELGARNQPQHF.